This TCR beta chain was recorded in a study of blood T cell repertoires in COVID-19. The overall study: Acute-phase and convalescent COVID-19 samples originated in the United States, Italy and Spain. T cells, B-cell-depleted T cells, or PBMCs supplied cDNA or gDNA.

Original methodology: Estimates of nucleated cell counts were drawn from the amplification of reference gene primers. Assay used: immunoSEQ multiplex PCR; TCRdb lists only in-frame clones, some missing. Clone size and the V and J calls come from that table; the DNA yielded D and trimming. The sample has 650,000 to 800,000 clones; approximately 90% are singletons. From germline, CDR1 is SGDLS and CDR2 YYNGEE. V shed 0 bases, J shed 3 bases, and the junction held 2 bases outside the gene matches. CDR3 length equals 15 residues. The sample comprised peripheral blood. The J gene is TRBJ2-3, the V gene TRBV9, with 9 positions matching TRBD2. The receptor comes from a young woman with acute or convalescent COVID-19. Written as DNA, the CDR3 is TGTGCCAGCAGCGTAGCTAGCGGGACAACAGATACGCAGTATTTT. This sequence encodes CASSVASGTTDTQYF.